This T cell receptor (beta chain) is from a study of OX40 agonist ivuxolimab in advanced cancers. Regarding the complete study: Ivuxolimab was a fully human IgG2 agonistic monoclonal antibody targeting the costimulatory receptor OX40 (CD134). The point of sequencing TCRbeta in the periphery was to test whether ivuxolimab changed TCR sequence diversity and drove clonal T-cell expansion. Prior anti-PD-1, anti-PD-L1 or anti-CTLA-4 therapy was permitted, and checkpoint inhibitors had been received by less than 45% of dose-escalation patients. Partial responses occurred in three dose-escalation patients: two with cutaneous melanoma and one with hepatocellular carcinoma. Of the approximately 50 dose-escalation patients, hepatocellular carcinoma was present in about 20, melanoma in around 15, renal cell carcinoma in 9 and head and neck cancer in 9. The paper covers the monotherapy dose-escalation part of the phase I ivuxolimab trial, which included N of about 50 patients. In the dose-escalation cohort, nearly 85% of patients were male, and the mean age was roughly 60 years with a range of 23 to 79. Intravenous ivuxolimab was administered to patients every 2 weeks at six dose levels: 0.01, 0.1, 0.3, 1.5, 3 and 10 mg/kg. Summary of the overall study and its limitations: The antigen specificity of the peripheral T cells that underwent clonal expansion was not determined. In the 0.1-3.0 mg/kg groups, partial responders had among the lowest normalized peripheral clonal expansion, particularly in CD8+ T cells. Low levels of normalized T-cell clonal expansion were also shown by some nonresponding patients. At doses of 0.1 to 3.0 mg/kg, clonal expansion of both CD4+ and CD8+ T cells in blood was seen between baseline and week 6. After ivuxolimab, CD8+ T cells had more expanded clones than CD4+ T cells on average.

The trial excluded patients who had a history of autoimmune disease or were on systemic immunosuppression. Peripheral blood for TCR sequencing was collected from all dose cohorts at baseline, on cycle 4 day 1, and on cycle 7 day 1. The samples were taken from a phase I, first-in-human, multicenter, open-label dose-escalation trial of ivuxolimab. Adults with locally advanced or metastatic head and neck squamous cell, hepatocellular, melanoma or renal cell carcinoma were enrolled in the trial. Before TCR sequencing, CD4+ T cells and CD8+ T cells from peripheral blood were sorted into separate populations. V gives up 4 bases and J gives up 7 bases, and the segment between their germline ends measures 17 bases. From a lookup of the germline V gene, CDR1 and CDR2 are MGHRA and YSYEKL. From its cysteine to its phenylalanine, the CDR3 spans 14 amino acids. Here the CDR3 DNA is all that survives: 42 bases in frame from base 1.

Details on this clone: Its binding antigen is unknown. No much larger clone exists at a distance of one base, and base qualities are not known.

Genomic DNA was extracted from sorted cells for sequencing of the TCRbeta CDR3 region. TCRbeta CDR3 regions were sequenced using the immunoSEQ Assay. The table comes from immuneACCESS by way of TCRdb, which keeps in-frame sequences with V and J called. Part of the clones is missing from these tables; in studies checked, under half for an unresolved V gene and the rest for unknown reasons. The sample contains 90,000 to 120,000 clones, 75% to 95% of them found a single time. Of the sample, 0.31% is held by the ten largest clones. This TCR derives from an adult with an advanced solid tumor such as melanoma, head and neck, liver or kidney cancer. The sequence is built from TRBV4-1 and TRBJ2-7; the D gene is tentatively TRBD1 or TRBD2, each matching 5 bases. Sequenced material: CD4+ or CD8+ T cells sorted from blood, taken in a trial of the OX40 agonist ivuxolimab. The CDR3 in this case is CASSPPGTTREQYF. In nucleotide form, the sequence is TGCGCCAGCAGCCCTCCGGGGACCACCCGGGAGCAGTACTTC.